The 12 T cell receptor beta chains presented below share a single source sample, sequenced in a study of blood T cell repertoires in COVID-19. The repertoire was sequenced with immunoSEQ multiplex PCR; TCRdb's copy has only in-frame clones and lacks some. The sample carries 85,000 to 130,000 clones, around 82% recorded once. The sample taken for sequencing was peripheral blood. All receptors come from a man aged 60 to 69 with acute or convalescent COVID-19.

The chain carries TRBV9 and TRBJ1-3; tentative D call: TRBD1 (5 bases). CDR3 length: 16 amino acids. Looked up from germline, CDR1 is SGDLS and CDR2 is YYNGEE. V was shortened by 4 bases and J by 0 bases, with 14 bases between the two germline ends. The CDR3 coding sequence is TGTGCCAGCAGCCCCCGGACAACAGTCTCTGGAAACACCATATATTTT. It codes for CASSPRTTVSGNTIYF.

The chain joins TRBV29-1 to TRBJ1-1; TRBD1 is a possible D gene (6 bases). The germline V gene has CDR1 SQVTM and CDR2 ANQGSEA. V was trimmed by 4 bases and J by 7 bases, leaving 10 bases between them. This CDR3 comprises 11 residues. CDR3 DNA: TGCAGCGTTGGTTGGGGGCGTGAAGCTTTCTTT. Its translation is CSVGWGREAFF. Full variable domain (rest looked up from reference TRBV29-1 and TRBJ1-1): SAVISQKPSRDICQRGTSLTIQCQVDSQVTMMFWYRQQPGQSLTLIATANQGSEATYESGFVIDKFPISRPNLTFSTLTVSNMSPEDSSIYLCSVGWGREAFFGQGTRLTVV.

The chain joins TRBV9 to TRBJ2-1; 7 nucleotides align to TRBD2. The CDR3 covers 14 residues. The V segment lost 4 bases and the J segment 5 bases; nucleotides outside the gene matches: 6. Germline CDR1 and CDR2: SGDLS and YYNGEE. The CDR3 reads CASSPRDYHNEQFF. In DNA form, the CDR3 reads TGTGCCAGCAGCCCCCGGGACTACCACAATGAGCAGTTCTTC.

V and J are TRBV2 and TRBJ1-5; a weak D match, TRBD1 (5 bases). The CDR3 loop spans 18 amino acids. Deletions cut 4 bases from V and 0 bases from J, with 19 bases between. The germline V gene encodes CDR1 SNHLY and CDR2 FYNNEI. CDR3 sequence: CASSGGVNRTPSNQPQHF. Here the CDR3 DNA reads TGTGCCAGCAGTGGGGGTGTGAACAGGACCCCTAGCAATCAGCCCCAGCATTTT.

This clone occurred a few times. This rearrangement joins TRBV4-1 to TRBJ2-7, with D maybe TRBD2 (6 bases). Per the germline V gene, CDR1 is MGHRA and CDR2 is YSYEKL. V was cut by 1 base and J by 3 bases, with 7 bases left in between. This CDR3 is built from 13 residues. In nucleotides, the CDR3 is TGCGCCAGCAGCCAAGGGGACTTCTACGAGCAGTACTTC. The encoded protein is CASSQGDFYEQYF.

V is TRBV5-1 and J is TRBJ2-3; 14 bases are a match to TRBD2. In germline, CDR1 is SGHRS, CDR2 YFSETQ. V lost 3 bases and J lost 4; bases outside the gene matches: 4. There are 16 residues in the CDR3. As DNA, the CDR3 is TGCGCCAGCAGCTCGGGACTAGCGGGAGAAGCAGATACGCAGTATTTT. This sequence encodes CASSSGLAGEADTQYF. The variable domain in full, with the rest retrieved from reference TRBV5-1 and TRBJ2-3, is KAGVTQTPRYLIKTRGQQVTLSCSPISGHRSVSWYQQTPGQGLQFLFEYFSETQRNKGNFPGRFSGRQFSNSRSEMNVSTLELGDSALYLCASSSGLAGEADTQYFGPGTRLTVL.

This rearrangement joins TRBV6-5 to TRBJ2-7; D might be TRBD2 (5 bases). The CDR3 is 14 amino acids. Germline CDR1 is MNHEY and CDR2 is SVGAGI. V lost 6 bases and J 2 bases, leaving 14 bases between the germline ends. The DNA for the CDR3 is TGTGCCAGCAGACTACAATTGGGAGCCTACGAGCAGTACTTC. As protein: CASRLQLGAYEQYF.

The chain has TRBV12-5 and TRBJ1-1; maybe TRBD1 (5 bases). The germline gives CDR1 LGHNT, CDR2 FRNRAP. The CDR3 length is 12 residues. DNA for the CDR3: TGTGGGGTTGGGGCAGGGCCCCCTGAAGCTTTCTTT. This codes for CGVGAGPPEAFF.

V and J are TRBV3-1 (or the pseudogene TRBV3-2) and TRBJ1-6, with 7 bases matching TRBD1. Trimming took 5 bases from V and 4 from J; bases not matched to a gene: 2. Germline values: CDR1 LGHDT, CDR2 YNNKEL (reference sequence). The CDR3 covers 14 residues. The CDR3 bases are TGTGCCAGCAGCGGGACAGTTTATAATTCACCCCTCCACTTT. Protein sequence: CASSGTVYNSPLHF.

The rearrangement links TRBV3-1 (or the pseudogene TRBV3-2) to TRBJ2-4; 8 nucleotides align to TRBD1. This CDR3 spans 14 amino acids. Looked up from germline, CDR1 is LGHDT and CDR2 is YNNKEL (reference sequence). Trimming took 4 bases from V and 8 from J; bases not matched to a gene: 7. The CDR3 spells CASSLWTGQDIQYF. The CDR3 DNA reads TGTGCCAGCAGCCTCTGGACAGGGCAGGACATTCAGTACTTC.

The CDR3 DNA sequence: TGCAGCGTGCCCCTGTTACCGGGACAGGGGGCAAGTTTCACTGAAGCTTTCTTT. The encoded protein is CSVPLLPGQGASFTEAFF. V usage is TRBV29-1 and J usage is TRBJ1-1; 12 positions agree with TRBD1. J was trimmed by 4 bases and V by 6 bases; bases with no gene match: 18. The CDR3 sequence is 18 residues long. CDR1 SQVTM and CDR2 ANQGSEA come from the germline V gene.

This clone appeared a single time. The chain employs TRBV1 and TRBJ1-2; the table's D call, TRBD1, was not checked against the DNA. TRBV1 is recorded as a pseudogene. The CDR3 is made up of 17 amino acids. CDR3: CTSSHQGGANRDYGYTF. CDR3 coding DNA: TGCACCAGCAGCCACCAGGGGGGTGCCAATCGGGACTATGGCTACACCTTC.